Below are 21 T cell receptor beta chains sequenced from a single sample in a study of T cell responses to AZD1222 COVID-19 vaccine. Clones were read by immunoSEQ multiplex PCR, and TCRdb kept only the in-frame ones, dropping some. The sample holds about 140,000 clones, around 84% seen once. Source: peripheral blood, taken on day 0 of AZD1222 vaccination. The receptors originated from an adult in good health.

This clone came up once. The gene calls are TRBV5-1 and TRBJ1-1; 8 bases line up with TRBD1. V shed 2 bases and J 4 bases; nucleotides not matched to a gene: 1. The CDR3 is 13 amino acids. Germline V CDR1 and CDR2: SGHRS, YFSETQ. CDR3: CASSFGQGTEAFF. CDR3 coding DNA: TGCGCCAGCAGCTTTGGACAGGGCACTGAAGCTTTCTTT.

This sequence joins TRBV6-5 and TRBJ1-2; 10 nucleotides align to TRBD1. V shed 4 bases, J shed 5 bases, and the junction held 10 bases outside the gene matches. The germline CDR1 and CDR2 sequences are MNHEY and SVGAGI. The CDR3 covers 16 residues. CDR3 residues: CASSSRQGARGYGYTF. The CDR3 region has the DNA TGTGCCAGCAGTTCGCGACAGGGGGCCCGCGGGTATGGCTACACCTTC.

CDR3 amino acids: CASSLAREAEAFF. CDR3 bases: TGTGCCAGCAGCTTGGCACGGGAGGCTGAAGCTTTCTTT. V and J are TRBV7-2 and TRBJ1-1; D uncertain. Germline V lookup: CDR1 SGHTA, CDR2 FQGNSA. The CDR3 is made up of 13 amino acids. V was trimmed by 3 bases and J by 6 bases, leaving 11 bases between them.

The V gene is TRBV3-1 (or the pseudogene TRBV3-2), the J gene TRBJ2-5, with TRBD1 as a possible D gene (6 bases). The CDR3 contains 16 residues. The germline CDR1 and CDR2 sequences are LGHDT and YNNKEL (reference sequence). Between the trimmed V and J ends, which lost 1 base and 5 bases, there was a span of 17 bases. CDR3 DNA: TGTGCCAGCAGCCAAGGATTGACAGGAAGGTTTGAGACCCAGTACTTC. It yields the protein CASSQGLTGRFETQYF.

In the case of this clone: Its ends do not fully match the called genes, so a read error is possible. The chain carries TRBV5-1 and TRBJ2-7; 10 nucleotides match TRBD1. This CDR3 is built from 16 residues. Germline assignment: CDR1 SGHRS and CDR2 YFSETQ. CDR3 sequence reads: CASSVSPGQGSFEQYF. CDR3 nucleotides: TGCGCCAGCAGCGTCTCTCCGGGACAGGGGTCCTTCGAGCAGTACTTC.

The gene calls are TRBV19 and TRBJ1-2, with 7 positions matching TRBD1. The CDR3 has 15 residues. The V gene's germline CDR1 is LNHDA and CDR2 SQIVND (reference sequence). Trimming removed 7 bases from V and 1 base from J; junction bases left unmatched: 9. The CDR3 DNA is TGTGCCAGTATCGACAGGGAAGCTAGTAACTATGGCTACACCTTC. Protein product: CASIDREASNYGYTF.

The chain recombines TRBV28 with TRBJ1-1, with 9 bases matching TRBD1. Losses at the gene ends were 5 bases for V and 1 base for J; bases not matched to a gene: 11. The CDR3 extends over 17 amino acids. Germline CDR1 and CDR2: MDHEN and SYDVKM. The CDR3 is CASSLTRNRGRNTEAFF. As DNA, the CDR3 is TGTGCCAGCAGTCTAACCCGAAACAGGGGGCGGAACACTGAAGCTTTCTTT.

The V call is TRBV12-5, the J call TRBJ1-1; D call uncertain. V was pared by 9 bases and J by 1 base, with 9 bases between. Germline CDR1 LGHNT, CDR2 FRNRAP. This CDR3 is built from 12 residues. The CDR3 loop reads CARATTNTEAFF. The CDR3 nucleotides are TGTGCTAGGGCCACAACGAACACTGAAGCTTTCTTT.

This chain joins TRBV9 and TRBJ1-2; D is uncertain. CDR1 and CDR2 from the germline V gene are SGDLS and YYNGEE. Trimming took 0 bases from V and 2 from J, leaving 8 bases between them. This CDR3 spans 14 amino acids. Here the CDR3 reads CASSVGSENYGYTF. The DNA for the CDR3 is TGTGCCAGCAGCGTAGGCTCGGAGAACTATGGCTACACCTTC.

The CDR3 loop is CASSIGTGGPPNYGYTF. The CDR3 coding sequence is TGTGCCAGTAGTATAGGAACCGGGGGGCCTCCTAACTATGGCTACACCTTC. The chain couples TRBV19 to TRBJ1-2; the D gene is possibly TRBD1 (6 bases). Trimming took off 1 base at V and 0 bases at J, with 15 bases between the two ends. Germline V gene lookup returns CDR1 LNHDA and CDR2 SQIVND (reference sequence). The CDR3 consists of 17 residues. The entire variable domain, with the rest obtained from reference TRBV19 and TRBJ1-2, is as follows: DGGITQSPKYLFRKEGQNVTLSCEQNLNHDAMYWYRQDPGQGLRLIYYSQIVNDFQKGDIAEGYSVSREKKESFPLTVTSAQKNPTAFYLCASSIGTGGPPNYGYTFGSGTRLTVV.

The gene calls are TRBV2 and TRBJ1-2, with D uncertain. The CDR3 sequence is 16 residues long. V was shortened by 4 bases and J by 0 bases, with 15 bases between the two germline ends. Germline V lookup: CDR1 SNHLY, CDR2 FYNNEI. The CDR3 region has the DNA TGTGCCAGCAGTGGATCCCCGACCGGAGCTAACTATGGCTACACCTTC. It codes for CASSGSPTGANYGYTF.

The CDR3, as DNA: TGTGCCAGCAGACTATACAGGGGTTACACCGGGGAGCTGTTTTTT. This translates into CASRLYRGYTGELFF. The chain joins TRBV28 to TRBJ2-2; 7 bases are a match to TRBD1. In germline, CDR1 is MDHEN, CDR2 SYDVKM. The CDR3 extends over 15 amino acids. Trimming removed 6 bases from V and 3 bases from J; junction bases left unmatched: 7.

The chain is built from TRBV30 and TRBJ1-2, with D maybe TRBD1 (6 bases). Germline V lookup: CDR1 GTSNPN, CDR2 SVGIG (reference sequence). The CDR3 is 12 amino acids. Trimming cost V 4 bases and J 8 bases, with 14 bases left between them. CDR3 protein: CAWNPGQRGYTF. CDR3 nucleotides: TGTGCCTGGAATCCCGGACAGAGGGGCTACACCTTC.

The J gene is TRBJ2-1, the V gene TRBV3-1 (or the pseudogene TRBV3-2); a possible D gene is TRBD1 (7 bases). CDR1 and CDR2 from the germline V gene are LGHDT and YNNKEL (reference sequence). The V and J ends lost 3 bases and 2 bases respectively, with 14 bases between them. The CDR3 loop spans 16 amino acids. CDR3 DNA sequence: TGTGCCAGCAGCCAGGTCGACAGGGAGGCCTACAATGAGCAGTTCTTC. Translated, it gives CASSQVDREAYNEQFF.

The gene calls are TRBV6-6 and TRBJ2-3; 9 bases match TRBD1. Germline-derived CDR1 and CDR2 are MNHNY and SVGAGI (reference sequence). V lost 0 bases, J lost 4 bases, and 5 bases stayed unmatched. This CDR3 has 16 amino acids. The CDR3, as DNA: TGTGCCAGCAGTTACTCGGACAGGGGTGTGGCAGATACGCAGTATTTT. It is translated as CASSYSDRGVADTQYF.

V and J are TRBV5-1 and TRBJ1-1; D might be TRBD1 (5 bases). The germline V and J ends were trimmed by 5 bases and 2 bases, with 16 bases remaining between them. The CDR3 has 15 residues. Germline assignment: CDR1 SGHRS and CDR2 YFSETQ. The CDR3 DNA sequence: TGCGCCAGCAGGGGGGTGGATCAAACTAACACTGAAGCTTTCTTT. Its translation: CASRGVDQTNTEAFF.

This chain joins TRBV19 and TRBJ1-2; 10 positions agree with TRBD1. Trimming took 9 bases from V and 7 from J; bases not matched to a gene: 8. Germline V lookup: CDR1 LNHDA, CDR2 SQIVND (reference sequence). CDR3 length: 13 amino acids. CDR3 sequence: CASTGTGAGGYTF. The CDR3 DNA reads as TGTGCCAGCACCGGGACAGGGGCTGGTGGCTACACCTTC.

Here the CDR3 DNA reads TGTGCCAGCAGCTTAGGGACCAAAGAGACCCAGTACTTC. Protein: CASSLGTKETQYF. The V gene is TRBV7-7, the J gene TRBJ2-5; D gene unclear. The CDR3 extends over 13 amino acids. V shed 1 base and J shed 3 bases, with 6 bases lying between them. Germline V gene lookup returns CDR1 SSHAT and CDR2 FNYEAQ (reference sequence).

The rearrangement uses TRBV28 and TRBJ1-2; 7 bases match TRBD1. Germline CDR1 MDHEN, CDR2 SYDVKM. The junction had 3 bases not matched to a gene; V was cut back by 4 bases and J by 4 bases. This CDR3 comprises 13 residues. The CDR3 region has the DNA TGTGCCAGCAGTTCGGGGGACAGCTATGGCTACACCTTC. Its protein product is CASSSGDSYGYTF.

The chain carries TRBV6-5 and TRBJ2-2, with D tentatively TRBD2 (7 bases). This CDR3 is 15 amino acids long. Germline V gene sequence: CDR1 MNHEY, CDR2 SVGAGI. V lost 10 bases, J lost 5 bases, and 20 bases lay in between. The chain's CDR3 is CATGRGGAPTGELFF. The CDR3 coding sequence is TGTGCCACCGGAAGGGGGGGCGCCCCGACCGGGGAGCTGTTTTTT.

The V gene is TRBV6-5, the J gene TRBJ1-1, with D perhaps TRBD1 (5 bases). Trimming shortened V by 1 base and J by 0 bases, and 12 bases separated the two germline ends. The CDR3 is 16 amino acids. CDR1 MNHEY and CDR2 SVGAGI come from the germline V gene. The CDR3 DNA follows: TGTGCCAGCAGTTACTTGCCGGGACGGATGAACACTGAAGCTTTCTTT. Protein: CASSYLPGRMNTEAFF.